The 14 T cell receptor beta chains presented below share a single source sample, sequenced in a study of Ad26.COV2.S vaccination and SARS-CoV-2 variants. Treatment meaning: over 15 received Ad26.COV2.S at low or high dose, single or two shots; 5 received placebo; per-sample allocation not given. The samples date from day 63 after the first vaccine or placebo injection. Measured with immunoSEQ multiplex PCR; TCRdb has only the in-frame clones, and not every one. The repertoire has a few hundred thousand clones, under 90% of them found once; the top ten carry 7% to 9.5%. The source was peripheral blood, collected in a trial of Ad26.COV2.S vaccine versus placebo. These receptors were taken from a person aged 18-65 years who received the Ad26.COV2.S COVID-19 vaccine or a placebo.

This clone has only one observation. The rearrangement uses TRBV3-1 (or the pseudogene TRBV3-2) and TRBJ2-3; TRBD2 is a possible D gene (5 bases). CDR3 size: 15 residues. Trimming removed 4 bases at V and 0 bases at J, with 11 bases between. The germline gives CDR1 LGHDT, CDR2 YNNKEL (reference sequence). This chain's CDR3 is CASSRAGLSTDTQYF. The CDR3 nucleotides are TGTGCCAGCAGCCGCGCGGGCCTGAGCACAGATACGCAGTATTTT.

The chain recombines TRBV27 with TRBJ2-3, with 7 bases aligning to TRBD2. Germline V lookup: CDR1 MNHEY, CDR2 SMNVEV (reference sequence). This CDR3 has 16 amino acids. V was pared by 5 bases and J by 2 bases, with 10 bases of the junction left unmatched. The CDR3 DNA reads TGTGCCAGCAGTGAGACGGGAGGCCTATCCACAGATACGCAGTATTTT. Amino acids: CASSETGGLSTDTQYF.

The chain is built from TRBV27 and TRBJ2-4; 7 nucleotides align to TRBD1. With 6 bases clipped from V and 7 bases from J, the junction kept 6 bases outside the gene matches. This CDR3 contains 13 residues. CDR1 is MNHEY and CDR2 is SMNVEV in the germline V gene (reference sequence). The CDR3 DNA follows: TGTGCCAGCAGGGCGACAGGGACGAACATTCAGTACTTC. It translates to CASRATGTNIQYF.

The chain joins TRBV9 to TRBJ1-1; 8 positions agree with TRBD1. This CDR3 comprises 15 residues. V gave up 3 bases and J gave up 1 base; unmatched junction bases: 5. The germline gives CDR1 SGDLS, CDR2 YYNGEE. CDR3 in amino acids: CASSELQGGNTEAFF. For the CDR3, the DNA is TGTGCCAGCAGCGAATTACAGGGGGGGAACACTGAAGCTTTCTTT. The full variable domain, completed using reference TRBV9 and TRBJ1-1, is DSGVTQTPKHLITATGQRVTLRCSPRSGDLSVYWYQQSLDQGLQFLIQYYNGEERAKGNILERFSAQQFPDLHSELNLSSLELGDSALYFCASSELQGGNTEAFFGQGTRLTVV.

There are a few counts of this clone. The chain joins TRBV5-6 to TRBJ2-7; D tentatively reads TRBD1 or TRBD2 (6 bases each). V was pared by 0 bases and J by 2 bases, with 12 bases between. Germline V lookup: CDR1 SGHDT, CDR2 YYEEEE. The CDR3 covers 15 residues. The CDR3 spells CASSLERGLAYEQYF. For the CDR3, the DNA is TGTGCCAGCAGCTTGGAACGGGGGCTAGCCTACGAGCAGTACTTC.

The chain is built from TRBV11-2 and TRBJ2-3; TRBD1 matches at 9 bases. In germline, CDR1 is SGHAT, CDR2 FQNNGV. V gave up 5 bases and J gave up 3 bases; unmatched junction bases: 15. The CDR3 is 18 residues long. CDR3 sequence reads: CASSLNWGGQGATDTQYF. Here the CDR3 DNA reads TGTGCCAGCAGCCTAAATTGGGGGGGACAGGGAGCAACAGATACGCAGTATTTT.

V is TRBV13 and J is TRBJ2-1; 13 positions agree with TRBD2. Per germline, CDR1 PRHDT and CDR2 FYEKMQ (reference sequence). The length of the CDR3 is 15 residues. Unmatched junction bases numbered 5, after V lost 5 bases and J lost 7 bases. CDR3 nucleotides: TGTGCCAGCAGCGCCCGACTAGCGGGAGGAAATGAGCAGTTCTTC. It is translated as CASSARLAGGNEQFF. The whole variable domain, remainder taken from reference TRBV13 and TRBJ2-1, is AAGVIQSPRHLIKEKRETATLKCYPIPRHDTVYWYQQGPGQDPQFLISFYEKMQSDKGSIPDRFSAQQFSDYHSELNMSSLELGDSALYFCASSARLAGGNEQFFGPGTRLTVL.

As concerns this clone: The same CDR3 arises from other DNA sequences in this sample as well. The chain combines TRBV7-3 with TRBJ1-2, with D possibly TRBD1 on 5 matching bases. Germline V lookup: CDR1 SGHTA, CDR2 FQGTGA. V dropped 8 bases and J dropped 4 bases, with 26 bases sitting between them. The CDR3 has 17 residues. The CDR3 nucleotides are TGTGCCAGCTCCCCAATGGGGCCTTCAAGTGGGGCCTATGGCTACACCTTC. It codes for CASSPMGPSSGAYGYTF. The variable domain in full, completed from reference TRBV7-3 and TRBJ1-2, reads GAGVSQTPSNKVTEKGKYVELRCDPISGHTALYWYRQSLGQGPEFLIYFQGTGAADDSGLPNDRFFAVRPEGSVSTLKIQRTERGDSAVYLCASSPMGPSSGAYGYTFGSGTRLTVV.

This clone was picked up a small number of times. The V call is TRBV10-3, the J call TRBJ2-2, with D possibly TRBD1 on 6 matching bases. V dropped 5 bases and J dropped 1 base, with 11 bases sitting between them. CDR1 ENHRY and CDR2 SYGVKD come from the germline V gene. The CDR3 totals 15 residues. The CDR3 DNA reads TGTGCCATCAGTAGGGGACACGTGAACACCGGGGAGCTGTTTTTT. Translation: CAISRGHVNTGELFF.

This chain connects TRBV7-2 to TRBJ2-5; D not resolved. This CDR3 spans 11 amino acids. Trimming shortened V by 3 bases and J by 9 bases, and 8 bases separated the two germline ends. Germline V gene sequence: CDR1 SGHTA, CDR2 FQGNSA. CDR3 sequence: CASSFLQAQYF. In nucleotides, the CDR3 is TGTGCCAGCAGCTTCCTCCAGGCCCAGTACTTC.

The gene calls are TRBV7-9 and TRBJ2-7, with D tentatively TRBD1 or TRBD2 (5 bases each). The ends were cut back, 5 bases at V and 5 bases at J, with 7 bases in the middle. CDR3 length: 11 residues. Germline lookup yields CDR1 SEHNR and CDR2 FQNEAQ (reference sequence). This chain's CDR3 is CASSGGNEQYF. In nucleotides, the CDR3 is TGTGCCAGCAGCGGGGGAAACGAGCAGTACTTC.

The genes are TRBV11-3 and TRBJ2-1; 7 bases are shared with TRBD2. This CDR3 region has 14 residues. Germline V CDR1 and CDR2: SGHNT, YENEEA. Losses at the gene ends were 2 bases for V and 9 bases for J; bases not matched to a gene: 7. CDR3 protein: CASSLKASGGEQFF. The DNA for the CDR3 is TGTGCCAGCAGCTTAAAGGCTAGCGGAGGTGAGCAGTTCTTC.

V and J are TRBV3-1 (or the pseudogene TRBV3-2) and TRBJ1-2, with D possibly matching TRBD1 (6 bases). With 2 bases removed from V and 6 bases from J, the gap between germline ends came to 16 bases. In germline, CDR1 is LGHDT, CDR2 YNNKEL (reference sequence). This CDR3 spans 15 amino acids. CDR3 bases: TGTGCCAGCAGCCAACTCACTGGAAACAGGGATGGCTACACCTTC. Translating it yields CASSQLTGNRDGYTF.

Remarks on this clone: The same CDR3 also results from other DNA sequences found in this sample. This sequence joins TRBV5-1 and TRBJ1-2, with 11 bases matching TRBD1. The CDR3 sequence is 14 residues long. J lost 6 bases, V lost 0 bases, and 1 base had no gene match. Germline V gene data show CDR1 as SGHRS and CDR2 as YFSETQ. In DNA form, the CDR3 reads TGCGCCAGCAGCTTGGGGACAGGGGGCAATGGCTACACCTTC. It encodes CASSLGTGGNGYTF.